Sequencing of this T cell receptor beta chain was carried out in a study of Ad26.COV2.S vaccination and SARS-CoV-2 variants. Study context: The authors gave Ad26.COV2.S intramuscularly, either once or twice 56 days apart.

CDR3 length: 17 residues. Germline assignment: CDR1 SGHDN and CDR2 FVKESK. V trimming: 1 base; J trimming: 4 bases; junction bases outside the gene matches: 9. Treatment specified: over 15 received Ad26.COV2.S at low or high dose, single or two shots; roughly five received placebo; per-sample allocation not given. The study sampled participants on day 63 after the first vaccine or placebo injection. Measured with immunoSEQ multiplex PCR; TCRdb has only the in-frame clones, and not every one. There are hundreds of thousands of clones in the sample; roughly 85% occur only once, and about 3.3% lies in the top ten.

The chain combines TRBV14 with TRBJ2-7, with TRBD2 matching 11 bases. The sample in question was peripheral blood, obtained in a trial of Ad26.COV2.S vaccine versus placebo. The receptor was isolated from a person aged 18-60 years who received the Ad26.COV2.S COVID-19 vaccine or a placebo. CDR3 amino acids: CASSQAGLAERGYEQYF. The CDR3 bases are TGTGCCAGCAGCCAAGCGGGACTAGCGGAGCGGGGATACGAGCAGTACTTC.